The 10 T cell receptor beta chains below come from one sample, sequenced in a study of PD-1 blockade in classical Hodgkin lymphoma (dated by TCRdb to about 2020). The receptor library was made with the immunoSEQ multiplex PCR assay. Sourced from immuneACCESS, this table was stored by TCRdb with only in-frame sequences that have V and J called. A share of the clones is absent; for the studies checked, an unresolved V gene accounts for under half, and the remainder has no known explanation. In this sample the table shows roughly 25,000 clones, roughly 82% of which occur a single time. The ten largest clones capture 11% of the sample. The sample's time point, from its label and the paper: cycle 2 day 1 (C2D1) of nivolumab. Every trial patient had relapsed after autologous stem cell transplantation, and cohorts A, B and C differed in prior brentuximab vedotin exposure. Sample: peripheral blood mononuclear cells (PBMCs), taken before the second cycle of nivolumab. Source of these receptors: a human donor with classical Hodgkin lymphoma.

A remark on this clone: The junction departs from the called germline gene at one end, perhaps through a read error. The V and J genes are TRBV7-9 and TRBJ2-7; weak D call: TRBD2 (6 bases). The CDR3 covers 15 residues. Germline V gives CDR1 SEHNR, CDR2 FQNEAQ (reference sequence). In DNA, the CDR3 is TGTGCCAGCAGCTTAGTCCGGGACTCCCCGGACGGGCAGTGCTTC. It yields the protein CASSLVRDSPDGQCF.

The chain couples TRBV6-5 to TRBJ2-2, with D hard to call. The CDR3 consists of 14 residues. The ends were cut back, 0 bases at V and 3 bases at J, with 5 bases in the middle. Germline CDR1 MNHEY, CDR2 SVGAGI. CDR3 DNA sequence: TGTGCCAGCAGTTACTCGGCCGACACCGGGGAGCTGTTTTTT. It encodes CASSYSADTGELFF.

The chain recombines TRBV6-5 with TRBJ1-1; TRBD1 matches at 7 bases. V shed 6 bases and J 0 bases; nucleotides not matched to a gene: 4. The CDR3 contains 14 residues. From germline, CDR1 is MNHEY and CDR2 SVGAGI. In DNA, the CDR3 is TGTGCCAGCAGCCCGACAGGGATGAACACTGAAGCTTTCTTT. Translating gives CASSPTGMNTEAFF.

The chain joins TRBV7-9 to TRBJ2-3, with 11 bases lining up with TRBD1. The germline V gene has CDR1 SEHNR and CDR2 FQNEAQ (reference sequence). V lost 6 bases to trimming and J lost 1 base; unmatched junction nucleotides: 15. The CDR3 totals 19 residues. Here the CDR3 DNA reads TGTGCCAGCAGTCCCGGGACAGGGGGAATGATAAGGGGCACAGATACGCAGTATTTT. Protein sequence: CASSPGTGGMIRGTDTQYF.

This chain connects TRBV5-6 to TRBJ1-4; D call uncertain. The CDR3 covers 13 residues. The V gene's germline CDR1 is SGHDT and CDR2 YYEEEE. The V gene lost 4 bases and the J gene lost 3 bases, with 7 bases spanning the gap. Here the CDR3 reads CASSGRANEKLFF. Here the CDR3 DNA reads TGTGCCAGCAGCGGACGGGCTAATGAAAAACTGTTTTTT.

As DNA, the CDR3 is TGCGCCAGCAGCCAAAGTACTAGCGGGGGGGGATACAATGAGCAGTTCTTC. Translated, it gives CASSQSTSGGGYNEQFF. This chain connects TRBV4-3 to TRBJ2-1; TRBD2 matches at 13 bases. CDR3 length: 17 amino acids. Germline CDR1 LGHNA, CDR2 YSLEER. The J segment lost 4 bases and the V segment lost 2 bases, leaving 5 bases of the junction unmatched.

The chain has TRBV4-3 and TRBJ2-2; D might be TRBD1 (6 bases). V dropped 4 bases and J dropped 9 bases, with 33 bases sitting between them. The CDR3 extends over 20 amino acids. The germline V gene has CDR1 LGHNA and CDR2 YSLEER. The CDR3 nucleotides read TGCGCCAGCAGCCGGAGCGCGAGTCCAACAGGGACCCAAGGGTTCAGGGAGCTGTTTTTT. This gives the protein CASSRSASPTGTQGFRELFF.

This clone was observed once. The chain carries TRBV6-1 and TRBJ2-3; D gene ambiguous. This CDR3 contains 8 residues. CDR1 and CDR2 from the germline V gene are MNHNS and SASEGT. V dropped 6 bases and J dropped 10 bases, with 2 bases sitting between them. The DNA of the CDR3 is TGTGCCAGCAGGTCGCAGTATTTT. Translating it yields CASRSQYF.

The rearrangement joins TRBV5-4 to TRBJ2-1, with TRBD2 matching over 9 bases. The CDR3 length is 15 residues. Losses at the gene ends were 5 bases for V and 4 bases for J; bases not matched to a gene: 7. The V gene's germline CDR1 is SGHNT and CDR2 YYREEE (reference sequence). The CDR3 coding sequence is TGTGCCAGCAGTCCAAGCGGGGGGCAGTACAATGAGCAGTTCTTC. Its translation is CASSPSGGQYNEQFF.

The chain couples TRBV30 to TRBJ2-2; D is undetermined. Germline V gene lookup returns CDR1 GTSNPN and CDR2 SVGIG (reference sequence). This CDR3 region has 14 residues. With 0 bases removed from V and 4 bases from J, the gap between germline ends came to 9 bases. The CDR3 sequence: CAWSVGVTTGELFF. Written as DNA, the CDR3 is TGTGCCTGGAGTGTAGGAGTTACCACCGGGGAGCTGTTTTTT.